This passage covers 31 T cell receptor beta chains from one sample sequenced in a study of cytomegalovirus exposure and HLA in healthy donors. Libraries were prepared by immunoSEQ multiplex PCR; TCRdb keeps only in-frame clonotypes and omits some of them. The sample has under 200,000 clones; 85% to 90% are singletons. Sequencing used PBMCs. These receptors were collected from a woman aged 25 to 45 in good health and CMV-seronegative.

The chain carries TRBV7-9 and TRBJ2-7, with 12 bases lining up with TRBD2. V lost 4 bases and J lost 2; bases outside the gene matches: 3. This CDR3 has 15 amino acids. Per germline, CDR1 SEHNR and CDR2 FQNEAQ (reference sequence). CDR3 residues: CASSSTSGSPYEQYF. The CDR3 bases are TGTGCCAGCAGCTCGACTAGCGGGAGTCCCTACGAGCAGTACTTC.

V usage is TRBV5-1 and J usage is TRBJ2-7; perhaps TRBD2 as D (5 bases). The CDR3 is 15 residues long. The ends were cut back, 0 bases at V and 2 bases at J, with 12 bases in the middle. CDR1 SGHRS and CDR2 YFSETQ come from the germline V gene. Here the CDR3 reads CASSLDASSAYEQYF. The CDR3 bases are TGCGCCAGCAGCTTGGACGCTAGCAGCGCCTACGAGCAGTACTTC.

This chain joins TRBV5-6 and TRBJ2-2; D call uncertain. Per the germline V gene, CDR1 is SGHDT and CDR2 is YYEEEE. Trimming cost V 0 bases and J 0 bases, with 9 bases left between them. The CDR3 loop spans 16 amino acids. This chain's CDR3 is CASSLVSQSNTGELFF. CDR3 bases: TGTGCCAGCAGCTTGGTGTCACAATCGAACACCGGGGAGCTGTTTTTT.

The chain has TRBV6-5 and TRBJ1-2; D unresolved. The germline V and J ends were trimmed by 6 bases and 2 bases, with 10 bases remaining between them. The germline V gene has CDR1 MNHEY and CDR2 SVGAGI. CDR3 size: 13 residues. The CDR3 reads CASRDGNNYGYTF. CDR3 DNA sequence: TGTGCCAGCAGAGACGGAAACAACTATGGCTACACCTTC.

V usage is TRBV15 and J usage is TRBJ2-6, with a possible D match to TRBD1 (5 bases). V gave up 2 bases and J gave up 4 bases, with 15 bases separating them. The CDR3 loop spans 17 amino acids. Germline loops: CDR1 LNHNV, CDR2 YYDKDF (reference sequence). As DNA, the CDR3 is TGTGCCACCAGCAGACCCTCGTGGGGCGCCGGGGCCAACGTCCTGACTTTC. Translating gives CATSRPSWGAGANVLTF. The full variable domain, rest sourced from reference TRBV15 and TRBJ2-6, is DAMVIQNPRYQVTQFGKPVTLSCSQTLNHNVMYWYQQKSSQAPKLLFHYYDKDFNNEADTPDNFQSRRPNTSFCFLDIRSPGLGDTAMYLCATSRPSWGAGANVLTFGAGSRLTVL.

CDR3 sequence: CASSVRQGNTEAFF. The CDR3 nucleotides read TGTGCCAGCAGCGTTAGACAGGGAAACACTGAAGCTTTCTTT. The V call is TRBV13, the J call TRBJ1-1, with 7 positions matching TRBD1. In germline, CDR1 is PRHDT, CDR2 FYEKMQ (reference sequence). V shed 5 bases and J 2 bases; nucleotides not matched to a gene: 5. The length of the CDR3 is 14 residues. Based on the CDR3 plus reference TRBV13 and TRBJ1-1, the full variable domain is AAGVIQSPRHLIKEKRETATLKCYPIPRHDTVYWYQQGPGQDPQFLISFYEKMQSDKGSIPDRFSAQQFSDYHSELNMSSLELGDSALYFCASSVRQGNTEAFFGQGTRLTVV.

The J gene is TRBJ2-2, the V gene TRBV18; the D is unclear. CDR1 KGHSH and CDR2 LQKENI come from the germline V gene. The CDR3 sequence is 12 residues long. V lost 5 bases to trimming and J lost 7 bases, with 8 bases between them. The CDR3 here is CASSEVVGELFF. Here the CDR3 DNA reads TGTGCCAGCTCAGAGGTTGTCGGGGAGCTGTTTTTT.

This clone appeared a few times. The chain carries TRBV19 and TRBJ1-5; D is unclear. CDR1 and CDR2 from the germline V gene are LNHDA and SQIVND (reference sequence). This CDR3 region has 14 residues. V lost 4 bases, J lost 3 bases, and 10 bases lay in between. The CDR3 nucleotides read TGTGCCAGTAGTAGTGGACGGATCAATCAGCCCCAGCATTTT. It yields the protein CASSSGRINQPQHF.

V and J are TRBV18 and TRBJ2-3; 10 bases are a match to TRBD2. Unmatched junction bases numbered 6, after V lost 3 bases and J lost 6 bases. The V gene's germline CDR1 is KGHSH and CDR2 LQKENI. The CDR3 contains 15 residues. The CDR3 region has the DNA TGTGCCAGCTCACCCACTAGCGGGGAAGCCGATACGCAGTATTTT. Translated: CASSPTSGEADTQYF.

This rearrangement joins TRBV19 to TRBJ2-5; 8 bases agree with TRBD2. Germline lookup yields CDR1 LNHDA and CDR2 SQIVND (reference sequence). The CDR3 runs to 13 residues. The junction had 0 bases not matched to a gene; V was cut back by 2 bases and J by 4 bases. The CDR3 sequence is CASSILAGETQYF. CDR3 sequence (DNA): TGTGCCAGTAGTATACTAGCGGGAGAGACCCAGTACTTC.

This chain connects TRBV7-2 to TRBJ1-2, with 7 nucleotides matching TRBD1. Germline-derived CDR1 and CDR2 are SGHTA and FQGNSA. V dropped 3 bases and J dropped 4; count of bases not matched to a gene: 5. The CDR3 totals 14 residues. The CDR3 DNA follows: TGTGCCAGCAGCTTGATGACAGGGACCTATGGCTACACCTTC. Amino acid sequence: CASSLMTGTYGYTF. The full variable domain, its missing parts supplied by reference TRBV7-2 and TRBJ1-2, is GAGVSQSPSNKVTEKGKDVELRCDPISGHTALYWYRQSLGQGLEFLIYFQGNSAPDKSGLPSDRFSAERTGGSVSTLTIQRTQQEDSAVYLCASSLMTGTYGYTFGSGTRLTVV.

This sequence joins TRBV11-2 and TRBJ2-7; D not resolved. Looked up from germline, CDR1 is SGHAT and CDR2 is FQNNGV. Deletions cut 2 bases from V and 3 bases from J, with 17 bases between. This CDR3 is built from 16 residues. This chain's CDR3 is CASSLQRATPNYEQYF. Written as DNA, the CDR3 is TGTGCCAGCAGCTTACAACGCGCGACTCCCAACTACGAGCAGTACTTC.

The chain carries TRBV29-1 and TRBJ2-5; the match to TRBD1 covers 7 bases. CDR3 length equals 14 residues. Germline CDR1 reads SQVTM; CDR2 reads ANQGSEA. Unmatched junction bases numbered 10, after V lost 5 bases and J lost 4 bases. The CDR3, as DNA: TGCAGCGTTTGGGCCTGGGACAGAGGAGAGACCCAGTACTTC. This gives the protein CSVWAWDRGETQYF.

The chain couples TRBV29-1 to TRBJ2-5; D gene unclear. The CDR3 covers 15 residues. Trimming removed 7 bases at V and 5 bases at J, with 23 bases between. The germline V gene has CDR1 SQVTM and CDR2 ANQGSEA. The CDR3 here is CSATPMPSLGETQYF. CDR3 nucleotides: TGCAGCGCCACACCGATGCCCTCATTGGGGGAGACCCAGTACTTC.

This chain joins TRBV2 and TRBJ1-5; the D is unclear. Germline V CDR1 and CDR2: SNHLY, FYNNEI. The CDR3 runs 15 residues. The germline V and J ends were trimmed by 4 bases and 6 bases, with 16 bases remaining between them. DNA of the CDR3: TGTGCCAGCAGTGTATCAACAGTTCCAGGTCAGCCCCAGCATTTT. Protein: CASSVSTVPGQPQHF.

This sequence joins TRBV28 and TRBJ1-5; D remains unclear. CDR1 and CDR2 (germline): MDHEN, SYDVKM. This CDR3 is built from 14 residues. V gave up 6 bases and J gave up 7 bases, with 16 bases separating them. In DNA form, the CDR3 reads TGTGCCAGCAGCCGACAACAAAGCTCCCAGCCCCAGCATTTT. This encodes CASSRQQSSQPQHF.

This chain links TRBV7-9 with TRBJ2-7; 8 bases are shared with TRBD1. The CDR3 loop spans 14 amino acids. The germline V gene has CDR1 SEHNR and CDR2 FQNEAQ (reference sequence). The J segment lost 2 bases and the V segment lost 1 base, leaving 1 base of the junction unmatched. CDR3 in amino acids: CASSLDRGTYEQYF. In DNA form, the CDR3 reads TGTGCCAGCAGCTTAGACAGGGGGACCTACGAGCAGTACTTC. The entire variable domain, with the rest obtained from reference TRBV7-9 and TRBJ2-7, is as follows: DTGVSQNPRHKITKRGQNVTFRCDPISEHNRLYWYRQTLGQGPEFLTYFQNEAQLEKSRLLSDRFSAERPKGSFSTLEIQRTEQGDSAMYLCASSLDRGTYEQYFGPGTRLTVT.

The chain has TRBV9 and TRBJ2-3; TRBD1 aligns across 9 bases. V lost 4 bases to trimming and J lost 1 base; unmatched junction nucleotides: 1. This CDR3 comprises 14 residues. Germline CDR1 SGDLS, CDR2 YYNGEE. The CDR3 region is CASSRDRGTDTQYF. The CDR3 DNA is TGTGCCAGCAGCCGGGACAGGGGCACAGATACGCAGTATTTT.

This clone showed up just once. The J gene is TRBJ2-7, the V gene TRBV5-4; possible D gene TRBD2, 6 bases. The V end lost 3 bases, the J end lost 1 base, and 17 bases lay between the germline ends. The CDR3 consists of 16 residues. Germline CDR1 and CDR2: SGHNT and YYREEE (reference sequence). The CDR3 protein is CASSYGAGTSSYEQYF. The CDR3 DNA sequence: TGTGCCAGCAGCTACGGCGCGGGGACTTCTTCCTACGAGCAGTACTTC.

This clone was seen a single time. V and J are TRBV29-1 and TRBJ2-1; 8 bases line up with TRBD2. This CDR3 comprises 16 residues. After removal of 3 bases from V and 1 base from J, the junction contained 8 bases not matched to a gene. Germline CDR1 SQVTM, CDR2 ANQGSEA. The CDR3 DNA sequence: TGCAGCGTTGAGTTGGGCGGGAGGCCGTCCTACAATGAGCAGTTCTTC. Translated, it gives CSVELGGRPSYNEQFF.

The chain is built from TRBV28 and TRBJ1-2, with 10 positions matching TRBD1. The trim removed 5 bases at V and 6 bases at J, leaving 3 bases unmatched. Germline values: CDR1 MDHEN, CDR2 SYDVKM. The CDR3 length is 13 residues. The CDR3 region has the DNA TGTGCCAGCAGTAAGACAGGGGGCAATGGCTACACCTTC. Translating gives CASSKTGGNGYTF.

The gene calls are TRBV2 and TRBJ1-1; D not resolved. Germline V gene lookup returns CDR1 SNHLY and CDR2 FYNNEI. The V and J ends lost 5 bases and 8 bases respectively, with 18 bases between them. The CDR3 is made up of 14 amino acids. CDR3 nucleotides: TGTGCCAGCAGTAAGGGAGTGACATTAGGCGAAGCTTTCTTT. The encoded protein is CASSKGVTLGEAFF.

This chain uses TRBV27 with TRBJ1-2; perhaps TRBD1 as D (5 bases). The germline CDR1 and CDR2 sequences are MNHEY and SMNVEV (reference sequence). This CDR3 is built from 13 residues. V was cut by 3 bases and J by 3 bases, with 8 bases left in between. Written as DNA, the CDR3 is TGTGCCAGCAGTTTCCAGGGATACTATGGCTACACCTTC. Translation: CASSFQGYYGYTF.

V is TRBV29-1 and J is TRBJ2-5, with 8 bases matching TRBD2. The germline V gene encodes CDR1 SQVTM and CDR2 ANQGSEA. The CDR3 spans 14 residues. The V gene end was trimmed by 5 bases and the J gene end by 4 bases; junction bases not matched to a gene: 9. DNA for the CDR3: TGCAGCGTTCGGACGGGAGGGGGGGGAGAGACCCAGTACTTC. Translation: CSVRTGGGGETQYF.

The chain has TRBV18 and TRBJ2-2, with 10 bases that match TRBD2. V shed 0 bases and J 5 bases; nucleotides not matched to a gene: 6. Germline V gene sequence: CDR1 KGHSH, CDR2 LQKENI. The CDR3 is 17 amino acids. This CDR3 reads CASSPPSGRALTGELFF. In nucleotides, the CDR3 is TGTGCCAGCTCACCACCAAGCGGGAGGGCCCTAACCGGGGAGCTGTTTTTT.

The rearrangement joins TRBV29-1 to TRBJ2-1; possible D gene TRBD2, 6 bases. The CDR3 contains 12 residues. V was pared by 5 bases and J by 10 bases, with 15 bases between. Germline CDR1 and CDR2: SQVTM and ANQGSEA. In nucleotides, the CDR3 is TGCAGCGTTACCTCGGGAGCCGAAGAGCAGTTCTTC. It is translated as CSVTSGAEEQFF.

The chain is built from TRBV19 and TRBJ1-2; D unclear. Deletions cut 7 bases from V and 4 bases from J, with 13 bases between. CDR1 and CDR2 from the germline V gene are LNHDA and SQIVND (reference sequence). The CDR3 contains 13 residues. The CDR3 DNA follows: TGTGCCAGTACCCCCTCCGGCGGCTATGGCTACACCTTC. It specifies CASTPSGGYGYTF. Based on the CDR3 plus reference TRBV19 and TRBJ1-2, the full variable domain is DGGITQSPKYLFRKEGQNVTLSCEQNLNHDAMYWYRQDPGQGLRLIYYSQIVNDFQKGDIAEGYSVSREKKESFPLTVTSAQKNPTAFYLCASTPSGGYGYTFGSGTRLTVV.

This sequence joins TRBV6-6 and TRBJ1-1, with TRBD1 matching over 8 bases. CDR3 length: 15 residues. V trimming: 5 bases; J trimming: 5 bases; junction bases outside the gene matches: 10. From germline, CDR1 is MNHNY and CDR2 SVGAGI (reference sequence). The CDR3 here is CASSPQTGVGTEAFF. The CDR3 DNA is TGTGCCAGCAGTCCACAGACAGGGGTAGGGACTGAAGCTTTCTTT.

V is TRBV2 and J is TRBJ2-3; 8 nucleotides align to TRBD1. The CDR3 sequence is 15 residues long. V lost 7 bases and J lost 3; bases outside the gene matches: 9. The germline gives CDR1 SNHLY, CDR2 FYNNEI. The CDR3 DNA follows: TGTGCCAGCAACCTACAGGGGGAGCAAACAGATACGCAGTATTTT. Translation gives CASNLQGEQTDTQYF.

The chain uses TRBV6-5 and TRBJ2-2; a possible D gene is TRBD2 (6 bases). The CDR3 is 15 amino acids. CDR1 and CDR2 (germline): MNHEY, SVGAGI. The V and J ends lost 0 bases and 5 bases respectively, with 10 bases between them. CDR3 protein: CASSYSTGETGELFF. CDR3 sequence (DNA): TGTGCCAGCAGTTACTCGACGGGGGAAACCGGGGAGCTGTTTTTT.

The rearrangement links TRBV5-1 to TRBJ2-5; 10 bases match TRBD2. The germline gives CDR1 SGHRS, CDR2 YFSETQ. Trimming removed 4 bases from V and 7 bases from J; junction bases left unmatched: 10. This CDR3 region has 15 residues. The CDR3 protein is CASSASGGLHGTQYF. CDR3 nucleotide sequence: TGCGCCAGCAGCGCTAGCGGGGGCCTCCATGGGACCCAGTACTTC.